Below, 21 T cell receptor beta chains from the same sample are listed, as sequenced in a study of cytomegalovirus exposure and HLA in healthy donors. Libraries were prepared by immunoSEQ multiplex PCR; TCRdb keeps only in-frame clonotypes and omits some of them. The sample records 55,000 to 70,000 clones, over 90% being singletons. The sequencing sample was made of PBMCs. All receptors derive from a man aged 18 to 29 in good health and CMV-seronegative.

The chain uses TRBV6-5 and TRBJ2-3, with 7 bases identical to TRBD1. The V and J ends lost 8 bases and 7 bases, in that order; junction bases with no gene match: 15. CDR3 length: 15 residues. Germline V gene data show CDR1 as MNHEY and CDR2 as SVGAGI. CDR3 loop: CASALEGALVNTQYF. CDR3 nucleotides: TGTGCCAGCGCCCTTGAGGGGGCCCTGGTAAATACGCAGTATTTT.

The chain employs TRBV29-1 and TRBJ2-3; 11 bases fit TRBD2. V shed 8 bases and J 5 bases; nucleotides not matched to a gene: 3. Germline V CDR1 and CDR2: SQVTM, ANQGSEA. CDR3 length: 12 residues. The CDR3 sequence is CSTGLAGDTQYF. The CDR3 DNA reads as TGCAGCACCGGACTAGCGGGAGATACGCAGTATTTT.

The chain joins TRBV11-3 to TRBJ1-4; 8 bases line up with TRBD1. Germline CDR1 SGHNT, CDR2 YENEEA. The CDR3 is 15 amino acids. With 3 bases clipped from V and 8 bases from J, the junction kept 8 bases outside the gene matches. Written as DNA, the CDR3 is TGTGCCAGCAGCTTCGACAGGGGTCGAGTCGAAAAACTGTTTTTT. This encodes CASSFDRGRVEKLFF.

A single count supports this clone. The chain couples TRBV29-1 to TRBJ1-1; 8 nucleotides line up with TRBD1. Germline V CDR1 and CDR2: SQVTM, ANQGSEA. The CDR3 is made up of 14 amino acids. Trimming at V came to 5 bases and at J to 5 bases, leaving 10 bases not matched to a gene. This chain's CDR3 is CSVKGAGGRTEAFF. DNA for the CDR3: TGCAGCGTTAAAGGGGCAGGGGGCAGAACTGAAGCTTTCTTT.

The chain employs TRBV11-3 and TRBJ2-5; weak D call: TRBD1 (6 bases). Trimming stripped 1 base from V and 2 bases from J, with 23 bases between. The V gene's germline CDR1 is SGHNT and CDR2 YENEEA. CDR3 length: 19 amino acids. The CDR3 DNA reads as TGTGCCAGCAGCTTAGGAGGGCATTTCCGTACGGGACAACAAGAGACCCAGTACTTC. This encodes CASSLGGHFRTGQQETQYF.

The chain has TRBV9 and TRBJ2-3; 9 bases align to TRBD2. Germline CDR1 SGDLS, CDR2 YYNGEE. V lost 1 base to trimming and J lost 4 bases; unmatched junction nucleotides: 7. This CDR3 spans 16 amino acids. CDR3 residues: CASSVTSGRTSDTQYF. The CDR3 DNA reads as TGTGCCAGCAGCGTAACGAGCGGGAGGACCTCAGATACGCAGTATTTT.

The chain uses TRBV5-1 and TRBJ2-7, with 9 bases identical to TRBD1. The J segment lost 4 bases and the V segment lost 5 bases, leaving 7 bases of the junction unmatched. This CDR3 has 14 residues. Germline V gives CDR1 SGHRS, CDR2 YFSETQ. CDR3 in amino acids: CASRSGTGPYEQYF. The CDR3 DNA reads TGCGCCAGCAGGTCCGGGACAGGGCCATACGAGCAGTACTTC.

The chain has TRBV19 and TRBJ1-1; 11 nucleotides align to TRBD1. The CDR3 has 16 residues. J gave up 3 bases and V 5 bases, and 8 bases lay outside the gene matches. Germline V CDR1 and CDR2: LNHDA, SQIVND (reference sequence). The CDR3 reads CASSPGQGVMYTEAFF. The CDR3 region has the DNA TGTGCCAGTAGTCCGGGACAGGGGGTTATGTACACTGAAGCTTTCTTT. Supplemented by reference TRBV19 and TRBJ1-1, the full variable domain reads DGGITQSPKYLFRKEGQNVTLSCEQNLNHDAMYWYRQDPGQGLRLIYYSQIVNDFQKGDIAEGYSVSREKKESFPLTVTSAQKNPTAFYLCASSPGQGVMYTEAFFGQGTRLTVV.

The chain carries TRBV19 and TRBJ2-7; 8 bases line up with TRBD1. J gave up 5 bases and V 6 bases, and 9 bases lay outside the gene matches. This CDR3 is built from 14 residues. Germline V gives CDR1 LNHDA, CDR2 SQIVND (reference sequence). The CDR3 here is CASRDGQGADEQYF. The CDR3 DNA sequence: TGTGCCAGTAGAGACGGACAGGGTGCGGACGAGCAGTACTTC.

This sequence joins TRBV11-2 and TRBJ1-1; D unclear. The V and J ends lost 5 bases and 0 bases respectively, with 13 bases between them. Germline loops: CDR1 SGHAT, CDR2 FQNNGV. The CDR3 runs 15 residues. CDR3 protein: CASSPHGLMNTEAFF. The CDR3 DNA reads as TGTGCCAGCAGCCCCCACGGACTCATGAACACTGAAGCTTTCTTT. The full variable domain, with the rest looked up from reference TRBV11-2 and TRBJ1-1, is EAGVAQSPRYKIIEKRQSVAFWCNPISGHATLYWYQQILGQGPKLLIQFQNNGVVDDSQLPKDRFSAERLKGVDSTLKIQPAKLEDSAVYLCASSPHGLMNTEAFFGQGTRLTVV.

The chain is built from TRBV5-4 and TRBJ1-3, with 7 bases matching TRBD1. CDR1 and CDR2 from the germline V gene are SGHNT and YYREEE (reference sequence). V lost 3 bases and J lost 0; bases outside the gene matches: 3. This CDR3 comprises 15 residues. The CDR3 loop is CASSSRDSSGNTIYF. CDR3 nucleotides: TGTGCCAGCAGCTCCCGGGACAGCTCTGGAAACACCATATATTTT.

The V gene is TRBV6-1, the J gene TRBJ2-3; tentatively, D is TRBD1 (6 bases). Trimming removed 2 bases from V and 2 bases from J, with 8 bases in between. The CDR3 extends over 14 amino acids. The germline CDR1 and CDR2 sequences are MNHNS and SASEGT. The CDR3 loop reads CASSERGITDTQYF. CDR3 DNA sequence: TGTGCCAGCAGTGAAAGGGGGATCACAGATACGCAGTATTTT.

The chain has TRBV5-5 and TRBJ2-2; perhaps TRBD1 as D (5 bases). The CDR3 covers 15 residues. The ends were cut back, 1 base at V and 1 base at J, with 8 bases in the middle. CDR1 is SGHKS, CDR2 YYEKEE, per germline (reference sequence). The CDR3 sequence: CASSLFQGNTGELFF. The CDR3 DNA reads TGTGCCAGCAGCTTGTTTCAGGGGAACACCGGGGAGCTGTTTTTT.

The gene calls are TRBV30 and TRBJ2-3; 9 nucleotides match TRBD1. CDR1 GTSNPN and CDR2 SVGIG come from the germline V gene (reference sequence). Unmatched junction bases numbered 2, after V lost 1 base and J lost 6 bases. This CDR3 region has 13 residues. The CDR3 DNA sequence: TGTGCCTGGAGTGAGACAGGGGGGGATACGCAGTATTTT. This gives the protein CAWSETGGDTQYF.

The chain's CDR3 is CASSIPGFSLEAFF. In nucleotides, the CDR3 is TGTGCCAGTAGTATACCGGGGTTCTCTCTCGAAGCTTTCTTT. The V and J genes are TRBV19 and TRBJ1-1; D ambiguous. This CDR3 is 14 amino acids long. Germline V gene data show CDR1 as LNHDA and CDR2 as SQIVND (reference sequence). V was clipped by 2 bases and J by 8 bases, with 15 bases between them.

This chain links TRBV14 with TRBJ2-5; 7 positions agree with TRBD1. The ends lost 1 base at V and 2 bases at J; junction bases unmatched: 13. Germline CDR1 and CDR2: SGHDN and FVKESK. CDR3 length: 18 amino acids. The CDR3 here is CASSQGSFGQEKQETQYF. The CDR3 nucleotides are TGTGCCAGCAGCCAAGGGAGCTTTGGACAGGAGAAACAAGAGACCCAGTACTTC. The whole variable domain, filled in from reference TRBV14 and TRBJ2-5, reads EAGVTQFPSHSVIEKGQTVTLRCDPISGHDNLYWYRRVMGKEIKFLLHFVKESKQDESGMPNNRFLAERTGGTYSTLKVQPAELEDSGVYFCASSQGSFGQEKQETQYFGPGTRLLVL.

This clone was picked up one time. The chain has TRBV19 and TRBJ1-5; 8 nucleotides line up with TRBD1. This CDR3 region has 15 residues. The ends lost 5 bases at V and 3 bases at J; junction bases unmatched: 6. Germline assignment: CDR1 LNHDA and CDR2 SQIVND (reference sequence). The CDR3 DNA reads TGTGCCAGTAGTTTCCAGACAGGGGCCAATCAGCCCCAGCATTTT. It translates to CASSFQTGANQPQHF.

The chain couples TRBV14 to TRBJ1-1, with no clear D. V was trimmed by 3 bases and J by 0 bases, leaving 5 bases between them. This CDR3 contains 13 residues. Germline assignment: CDR1 SGHDN and CDR2 FVKESK. Here the CDR3 DNA reads TGTGCCAGCAGCCAGAACATGAACACTGAAGCTTTCTTT. This sequence encodes CASSQNMNTEAFF. The whole variable domain, filled in from reference TRBV14 and TRBJ1-1, reads EAGVTQFPSHSVIEKGQTVTLRCDPISGHDNLYWYRRVMGKEIKFLLHFVKESKQDESGMPNNRFLAERTGGTYSTLKVQPAELEDSGVYFCASSQNMNTEAFFGQGTRLTVV.

The chain uses TRBV5-1 and TRBJ2-1; 7 positions match TRBD2. CDR1 SGHRS and CDR2 YFSETQ come from the germline V gene. The V segment lost 1 base and the J segment 12 bases; nucleotides outside the gene matches: 16. The CDR3 is made up of 16 amino acids. The CDR3 nucleotides read TGCGCCAGCAGCTTGCTGGCGGGAGTTGTAGGGGAGGGGCAGTTCTTC. It codes for CASSLLAGVVGEGQFF.

The rearrangement links TRBV28 to TRBJ2-7; D is unclear. Germline CDR1 reads MDHEN; CDR2 reads SYDVKM. This CDR3 has 15 amino acids. The V and J ends lost 8 bases and 0 bases respectively, with 17 bases between them. The CDR3 is CASLARDIPSYEQYF. In nucleotides, the CDR3 is TGTGCCAGCCTCGCACGCGACATCCCCTCCTACGAGCAGTACTTC.

J is TRBJ2-1 and V is TRBV7-3, with 8 positions matching TRBD1. The CDR3 length is 13 residues. CDR1 is SGHTA, CDR2 FQGTGA, per germline. After removal of 3 bases from V and 6 bases from J, the junction contained 1 base not matched to a gene. CDR3 nucleotides: TGTGCCAGCAGCTTCGGACAGGGCAATGAGCAGTTCTTC. Protein: CASSFGQGNEQFF.